This TCR beta chain was retrieved from a study of blood T cell repertoires in COVID-19. Study-wide context: Acute and convalescent COVID-19 specimens originated in the United States, Italy and Spain. Sample material is recorded as cDNA or gDNA derived from T cells, B-cell-depleted T cells, or PBMCs.

Methods used by the authors: Researchers report that nucleated cell counts were estimated from reference gene primer amplification. Method: immunoSEQ multiplex PCR; TCRdb's copy keeps in-frame clones and lacks some. The DNA was the basis for D and trimming; V, J and clone size are from that table. The sample holds 65,000 or so clones, 76% seen once. Only a few counts were recorded for this clone. V lost 2 bases and J 7 bases, leaving 18 bases between the germline ends. The CDR3 has 14 residues. CDR1 is GTSNPN and CDR2 is SVGIG in the germline V gene (reference sequence). This receptor was obtained from a woman aged 45-65 years with active or convalescent COVID-19. The specimen sequenced was peripheral blood. This sequence joins TRBV30 and TRBJ2-7, with D perhaps TRBD2 (5 bases). CDR3 in DNA: TGTGCCTGGAGTCCGCCGGGGTGGCAGAGAGAGCAGTACTTC. It specifies CAWSPPGWQREQYF.